The T cell receptor beta chain described here comes from a study of T cell repertoires in cytomegalovirus infection. Study context: From public TCR beta signatures came an indication of both CMV infection and matching HLA type.

Study outcomes and limitations: The ex vivo response showed dominance by HLA-C-restricted CMV-specific TCR beta clonotypes. Summed public TCR beta family frequency identified CMV carriers bearing the relevant HLA.

Germline V CDR1 and CDR2: SEHNR, FQNEAQ (reference sequence). This CDR3 contains 14 residues. The V end lost 2 bases, the J end lost 3 bases, and 11 bases lay between the germline ends. This clonotype occurred many times. Its antigen is not known. TCRdb passed the reads through MiXCR, listing each CDR3 protein once. The sample contains a few hundred thousand distinct CDR3 sequences, around a quarter of which appear only once. The sample was cultured PBMCs, taken from culture after CMV antigen stimulation. This chain joins TRBV7-9 and TRBJ2-7; D call uncertain. The sequence came from a human donor in good health (CMV status not recorded). Some clones in this sample may be carry-over from other donors' samples. This CDR3 reads CASSLTATFYEQYV. CDR3 in DNA: TGTGCCAGCAGCTTAACAGCGACCTTCTACGAGCAGTACGTC.